Many counts were recorded for the clone carrying this T cell receptor (beta chain). The antigen remains unidentified. The sample comes from a study of T cell repertoires in cytomegalovirus infection. From the reads, TCRdb called clonotypes with MiXCR, one entry per CDR3 protein. The sample carries approximately 630,000 distinct CDR3 sequences, 20% to 30% recorded once. Whole-study findings and limits: CMV-specific TCR beta clonotypes restricted by HLA-C were the ones dominating the ex vivo response.

The sequence came from a human donor in good health (CMV status not recorded). Some clones in this sample may be carry-over from other donors' samples. The sample consisted of CD8+ T cells from PBMCs.

CDR3 DNA sequence: TGTGCCAGCAGCTCATCAGTAATTGGGACCCAGTACTTC. It translates to CASSSSVIGTQYF. This chain uses TRBV5-6 with TRBJ2-5; D gene ambiguous. CDR1 and CDR2 from the germline V gene are SGHDT and YYEEEE. The CDR3 has 13 amino acids. The V gene lost 3 bases and the J gene lost 7 bases, with 13 bases spanning the gap.